The clone carrying this T cell receptor (beta chain) has a handful of counts. This record comes from a study of early T cells in non-severe SARS-CoV-2 infection. TCRdb reanalysed the 5' RACE reads using MiXCR and keeps one entry per CDR3 protein. The sample carries 45,000 to 55,000 distinct CDR3 sequences, around 10% recorded once. The TCR originated in an adult who was a healthcare worker with PCR-confirmed SARS-CoV-2 infection or an uninfected control (not recorded which). What was sequenced was whole blood.

The CDR3 DNA reads as TGTGCCAGCAGTTTCAGGTTGGGACAGGGGGCTTCTTCGATTTCCTACGAGCAGTACTTC. The encoded protein is CASSFRLGQGASSISYEQYF. V gene TRBV28 combines with J gene TRBJ2-7, with 12 bases matching TRBD1. CDR3 length: 20 residues. Germline lookup yields CDR1 MDHEN and CDR2 SYDVKM. V lost 3 bases, J lost 1 base, and 16 bases stayed unmatched.